This entry describes one T cell receptor (beta chain). This entry comes from a study of control samples from healthy donors and cancer patients. There are 16 residues in the CDR3. The V gene's germline CDR1 is LGHNA and CDR2 YSLEER. The junction had 6 bases not matched to a gene; V was cut back by 0 bases and J by 3 bases. The data were produced by immunoSEQ multiplex PCR, yet TCRdb's version contains in-frame clones alone and is incomplete. The table has 150,000 to 180,000 clones, about 94% seen once. V usage is TRBV4-3 and J usage is TRBJ2-7, with 9 bases lining up with TRBD2. This receptor was obtained from a man in his forties in good health. Sequenced sample: blood. The CDR3 DNA is TGCGCCAGCAGCCAAGACCCTAGCGGGGCCTACTACGAGCAGTACTTC. Translation: CASSQDPSGAYYEQYF.